The 21 T cell receptor beta chains listed next were all sequenced from one sample in a study of CD8+CD57+ T cells in acquired aplastic anemia. Researchers used genomic DNA as the template to profile TCR beta VDJ and CDR3. TCRdb reanalysed the reads using MiXCR and keeps one entry per CDR3 protein. The sample includes a few hundred thousand distinct CDR3 sequences, under 50% of them seen just once. Selection for sequencing was limited to patients who had shown CD8+CD57+ cell expansion by flow cytometry. The sequencing input was sorted CD4+, CD8+, or CD8+CD57+ T cells (not recorded which) from PBMCs. The receptors were gathered from a human donor with aplastic anemia.

This clonotype was picked up one time. The V call is TRBV10-1, the J call TRBJ1-1; D unclear. The CDR3 length is 16 residues. CDR1 WNHNN and CDR2 SYGVQD come from the germline V gene (reference sequence). V lost 4 bases and J lost 6, with 21 bases in between. The CDR3 reads CASSATSPPLMAEAFF. DNA of the CDR3: TGCGCCAGCAGTGCGACCTCACCCCCGCTGATGGCTGAAGCTTTCTTT.

Ten or more counts support this clonotype. V gene TRBV20-1 combines with J gene TRBJ2-7; possible D gene TRBD1, 5 bases. This CDR3 is 12 amino acids long. The V gene's germline CDR1 is DFQATT and CDR2 SNEGSKA (reference sequence). V was cut by 5 bases and J by 4 bases, with 12 bases left in between. The CDR3 DNA follows: TGCAGTGCTTCGACAGACCGGTACGAGCAGTACTTC. Protein product: CSASTDRYEQYF.

Worth noting for this clonotype: The junction departs from the called germline gene at one end, perhaps through a read error. The chain is built from TRBV7-9 and TRBJ2-2, with D tentatively TRBD2 (6 bases). CDR1 is SEHNR, CDR2 FQNEAQ, per germline (reference sequence). This CDR3 is 15 amino acids long. The CDR3 coding sequence is TGCGCCAGCAGCCAGTACGGGGGGAACACCGGGGAGCTGTTTTTT. Encoded protein: CASSQYGGNTGELFF.

This clonotype was detected many times. The V call is TRBV20-1, the J call TRBJ1-1; D is possibly TRBD1 (6 bases). The CDR3 covers 15 residues. The germline V gene has CDR1 DFQATT and CDR2 SNEGSKA (reference sequence). Between the trimmed V and J ends, which lost 2 bases and 2 bases, there was a span of 15 bases. CDR3 in amino acids: CSARNTGQKNTEAFF. CDR3 DNA sequence: TGCAGTGCTAGAAACACCGGACAGAAAAACACTGAAGCTTTCTTT.

The chain couples TRBV12-5 to TRBJ1-2, with 7 bases aligning to TRBD1. The V gene's germline CDR1 is LGHNT and CDR2 FRNRAP. CDR3 size: 14 residues. After removal of 1 base from V and 3 bases from J, the junction contained 2 bases not matched to a gene. The chain's CDR3 is CASGLETGDYGYTF. CDR3 nucleotides: TGTGCTAGTGGTTTGGAAACAGGGGACTATGGCTACACCTTC.

The V and J genes are TRBV20-1 and TRBJ2-5; TRBD2 matches at 8 bases. The V gene end was trimmed by 5 bases and the J gene end by 9 bases; junction bases not matched to a gene: 14. Germline V gene lookup returns CDR1 DFQATT and CDR2 SNEGSKA (reference sequence). The CDR3 has 14 residues. The CDR3, as DNA: TGCAGTGCTCCCGGGGGAGCGGGGGCCCCGGCCCAGTACTTC. It translates to CSAPGGAGAPAQYF.

The genes are TRBV9 and TRBJ1-3, with D hard to call. The CDR3 spans 15 residues. Germline assignment: CDR1 SGDLS and CDR2 YYNGEE. The V end was cut by 3 bases, the J end by 4 bases, with 14 bases between. The CDR3 nucleotides are TGTGCCAGCAGCGCGTGGGTGGGAACAGGAAACACCATATATTTT. As protein: CASSAWVGTGNTIYF.

This clonotype was counted ten times or more. The rearrangement uses TRBV5-1 and TRBJ1-6; D perhaps matches TRBD1 (5 bases). V lost 1 base, J lost 0 bases, and 14 bases lay in between. The CDR3 runs 18 residues. CDR1 and CDR2 from the germline V gene are SGHRS and YFSETQ. CDR3 bases: TGCGCCAGCAGCTTGAGTCAGGGTCCCCTCTCCTATAATTCACCCCTCCACTTT. Its translation is CASSLSQGPLSYNSPLHF.

This clonotype was detected many times. J is TRBJ2-1 and V is TRBV2; 13 bases map to TRBD2. The germline gives CDR1 SNHLY, CDR2 FYNNEI. The J segment lost 9 bases and the V segment lost 6 bases, leaving 11 bases of the junction unmatched. The CDR3 runs 16 residues. CDR3 nucleotide sequence: TGTGCCAGCAGACCGCTTAGGACTAGCGGGGGAGGTGAGCAGTTCTTC. Amino acids: CASRPLRTSGGGEQFF.

This clonotype occurred many times. The chain uses TRBV6-5 and TRBJ2-2, with TRBD2 matching 7 bases. The CDR3 runs to 15 residues. V shed 2 bases and J 7 bases; nucleotides not matched to a gene: 7. Germline assignment: CDR1 MNHEY and CDR2 SVGAGI. CDR3 loop: CASSYGRGSGGELFF. The DNA of the CDR3 is TGTGCCAGCAGTTACGGGCGGGGGTCAGGCGGGGAGCTGTTTTTT.

The chain joins TRBV20-1 to TRBJ2-7; TRBD2 might be the D (6 bases). Germline V gene data show CDR1 as DFQATT and CDR2 as SNEGSKA (reference sequence). The CDR3 spans 12 residues. The V end lost 6 bases, the J end lost 7 bases, and 16 bases lay between the germline ends. CDR3 sequence (DNA): TGCAGTGCCAGACGACTAGTCGGGGAGCAGTACTTC. Protein product: CSARRLVGEQYF.

V usage is TRBV5-8 and J usage is TRBJ2-3, with D possibly TRBD1 on 6 matching bases. V was trimmed by 4 bases and J by 1 base, leaving 16 bases between them. This CDR3 is 16 amino acids long. Germline CDR1 is SGHTS and CDR2 is YDEGEE. The CDR3 nucleotides read TGTGCCAGCAGCGGTTTCGGCCAGGGGCGCACAGATACGCAGTATTTT. It specifies CASSGFGQGRTDTQYF.

This clonotype has only a few counts. The chain carries TRBV15 and TRBJ1-6; D is unclear. The germline V and J ends were trimmed by 0 bases and 7 bases, with 10 bases remaining between them. Germline CDR1 LNHNV, CDR2 YYDKDF (reference sequence). CDR3 size: 15 residues. The CDR3 DNA reads as TGTGCCACCAGCAGAGAAAGGGCTCGGAATTCACCCCTCCACTTT. This encodes CATSRERARNSPLHF.

This clonotype was recorded many times. This rearrangement joins TRBV19 to TRBJ1-4, with D possibly TRBD1 on 6 matching bases. CDR1 and CDR2 from the germline V gene are LNHDA and SQIVND (reference sequence). V was clipped by 9 bases and J by 3 bases, with 17 bases between them. This CDR3 comprises 15 residues. DNA for the CDR3: TGTGCCAGCACACAGGGCGAGTGGGCTAATGAAAAACTGTTTTTT. Its translation: CASTQGEWANEKLFF.

V and J are TRBV7-7 and TRBJ1-6; possibly TRBD1 for D (5 bases). V dropped 2 bases and J dropped 0 bases, with 11 bases sitting between them. CDR1 is SSHAT and CDR2 is FNYEAQ in the germline V gene (reference sequence). The CDR3 consists of 17 residues. CDR3 sequence: CASSLRGSSSYNSPLHF. CDR3 DNA: TGTGCCAGCAGCTTAAGGGGAAGCAGCTCCTATAATTCACCCCTCCACTTT.

V usage is TRBV9 and J usage is TRBJ1-6; D is uncertain. Germline V gives CDR1 SGDLS, CDR2 YYNGEE. The ends were cut back, 7 bases at V and 7 bases at J, with 9 bases in the middle. The CDR3 runs to 12 residues. This chain's CDR3 is CASALGNSPLHF. DNA for the CDR3: TGTGCCAGCGCGCTGGGGAATTCACCCCTCCACTTT.

This chain joins TRBV10-3 and TRBJ2-7; either TRBD1 or TRBD2 may fit D (5 bases each). The V and J ends lost 6 bases and 5 bases respectively, with 11 bases between them. Germline values: CDR1 ENHRY, CDR2 SYGVKD. The CDR3 extends over 12 amino acids. The CDR3 region has the DNA TGTGCCATCAGGAGGGGCGGCGACGAGCAGTACTTC. This gives the protein CAIRRGGDEQYF.

The rearrangement links TRBV2 to TRBJ2-7, with 9 nucleotides matching TRBD1. The CDR3 is 15 residues long. V lost 4 bases and J lost 6; bases outside the gene matches: 10. Germline CDR1 reads SNHLY; CDR2 reads FYNNEI. The CDR3: CASSVGTGTLGEQYF. Written as DNA, the CDR3 is TGTGCCAGCAGTGTAGGGACAGGGACGTTGGGCGAGCAGTACTTC.

This clonotype was recorded many times. V gene TRBV6-1 combines with J gene TRBJ2-5; D might be TRBD2 (7 bases). Germline V CDR1 and CDR2: MNHNS, SASEGT. Trimming cost V 3 bases and J 5 bases, with 16 bases left between them. CDR3 length equals 15 residues. The CDR3 is CASSEGGGRRETQYF. The CDR3, as DNA: TGTGCCAGCAGTGAGGGGGGGGGGCGACGTGAGACCCAGTACTTC.

This clonotype was counted many times. The rearrangement joins TRBV19 to TRBJ2-1; D is perhaps TRBD2 (6 bases). Trimming left V 3 bases short and J 0 bases short, with 12 bases between. This CDR3 has 16 amino acids. Germline values: CDR1 LNHDA, CDR2 SQIVND (reference sequence). CDR3 protein: CASSIGQGLSYNEQFF. CDR3 DNA: TGTGCCAGTAGTATCGGGCAGGGACTCTCCTACAATGAGCAGTTCTTC. Full variable domain (remainder filled in from reference TRBV19 and TRBJ2-1): DGGITQSPKYLFRKEGQNVTLSCEQNLNHDAMYWYRQDPGQGLRLIYYSQIVNDFQKGDIAEGYSVSREKKESFPLTVTSAQKNPTAFYLCASSIGQGLSYNEQFFGPGTRLTVL.

This clonotype was counted many times. The rearrangement uses TRBV20-1 and TRBJ2-7; 9 bases agree with TRBD1. There are 16 residues in the CDR3. Trimming took 0 bases from V and 2 from J; bases not matched to a gene: 8. Germline CDR1 and CDR2: DFQATT and SNEGSKA (reference sequence). CDR3 amino acids: CSARDLDRGWTYEQYF. CDR3 bases: TGCAGTGCTAGAGATTTGGACAGGGGCTGGACCTACGAGCAGTACTTC.